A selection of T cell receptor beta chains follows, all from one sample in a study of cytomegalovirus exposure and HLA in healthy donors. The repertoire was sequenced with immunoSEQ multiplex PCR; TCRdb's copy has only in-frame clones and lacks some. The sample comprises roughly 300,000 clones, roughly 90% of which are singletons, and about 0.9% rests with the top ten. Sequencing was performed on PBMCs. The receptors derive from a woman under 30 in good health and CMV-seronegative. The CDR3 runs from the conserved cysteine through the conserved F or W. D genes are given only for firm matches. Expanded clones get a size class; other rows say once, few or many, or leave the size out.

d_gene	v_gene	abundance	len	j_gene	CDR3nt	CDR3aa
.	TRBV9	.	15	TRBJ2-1	TGTGCCAGCAGCCCCCGACCGGGGTCCTACAATGAGCAGTTCTTC	CASSPRPGSYNEQFF
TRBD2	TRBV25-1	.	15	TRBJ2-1	TGTGCCAGCAGTGGAGGAGGAGGCGGGAGGGTTGTGCAGTTCTTC	CASSGGGGGRVVQFF
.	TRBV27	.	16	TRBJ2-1	TGTGCCAGCAGGAAATCCTGGGGGGAAATGACCAATGAGCAGTTCTTC	CASRKSWGEMTNEQFF
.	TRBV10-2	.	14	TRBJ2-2	TGCGCCAGCAGTGAGTACAGGAACACCGGGGAGCTGTTTTTT	CASSEYRNTGELFF
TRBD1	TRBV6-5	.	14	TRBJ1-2	TGTGCCAGCAGTCGACAGGGGCAGTACTATGGCTACACCTTC	CASSRQGQYYGYTF
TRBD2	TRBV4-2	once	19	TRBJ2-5	TGTGCCAGCAGCCAAGATCCGATGGGCAGCGGGGCCACCCAAGAGACCCAGTACTTC	CASSQDPMGSGATQETQYF
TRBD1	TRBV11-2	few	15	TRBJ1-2	TGTGCCAGCAGCTTAGCGGTCAGGGGGAACTATGGCTACACCTTC	CASSLAVRGNYGYTF
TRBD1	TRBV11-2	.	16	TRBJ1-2	TGTGCCAGCAGCTCTCAGTACCCCCGGGACAGTAATGGCTACACCTTC	CASSSQYPRDSNGYTF
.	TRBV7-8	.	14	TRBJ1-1	TGTGCCAGCAGCTTATCTGGCCCGAACACTGAAGCTTTCTTT	CASSLSGPNTEAFF
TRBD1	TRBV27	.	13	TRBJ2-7	TGTGCCAGCAGTTATCACAGGGGGTACGAGCAGTACTTC	CASSYHRGYEQYF
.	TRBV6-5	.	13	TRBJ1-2	TGTGCCAGCAGTTACGAAGGGGCGTATGGCTACACCTTC	CASSYEGAYGYTF
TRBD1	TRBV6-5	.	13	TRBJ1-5	TGTGCCAGCAGTACTACAGGGGCCGGGCCCCAGCATTTT	CASSTTGAGPQHF
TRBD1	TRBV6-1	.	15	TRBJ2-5	TGTGCCAGCAGTGATACGACAGGGAGCCAAGAGACCCAGTACTTC	CASSDTTGSQETQYF
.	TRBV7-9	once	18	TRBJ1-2	TGTGCCAGCAGCTTAGTCGACAGGCTACCTACTTCGGGCTATGGCTACACCTTC	CASSLVDRLPTSGYGYTF
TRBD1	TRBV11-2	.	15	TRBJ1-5	TGTGCCAGCAGCTTAGGACAGGGGAGGGACCAGCCCCAGCATTTT	CASSLGQGRDQPQHF
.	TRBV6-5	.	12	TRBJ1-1	TGTGCCAGCCATGACAGGCTGAGTTATGCTTTCTTT	CASHDRLSYAFF
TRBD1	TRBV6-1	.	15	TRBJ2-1	TGTGCCAGCAGTGTCGAAAGGGACAGATACAATGAGCAGTTCTTC	CASSVERDRYNEQFF
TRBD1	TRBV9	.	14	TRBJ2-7	TGTGCCAGCAGCGGACAGGGGGCCGCCTACGAGCAGTACTTC	CASSGQGAAYEQYF
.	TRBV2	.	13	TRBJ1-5	TGTGCCAGCAGTTCAGGGGTAGATCAGCCCCAGCATTTT	CASSSGVDQPQHF
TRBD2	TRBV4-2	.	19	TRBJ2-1	TGTGCCAGCAGCCAAACCTCCCAGGTAGCGGGAGTTAATTTCTATGAGCAGTTCTTC	CASSQTSQVAGVNFYEQFF
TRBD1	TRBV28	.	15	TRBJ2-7	TGTGCCAGCAGTTCACCGGGACAGGGCCTGTACGAGCAGTACTTC	CASSSPGQGLYEQYF
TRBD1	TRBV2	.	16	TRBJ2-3	TGTGCCAGCATCCCCGGGACAGGTATTTTGACAGATACGCAGTATTTT	CASIPGTGILTDTQYF
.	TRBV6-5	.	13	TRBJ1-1	TGTGCCAGCTCGGCTGCGGGTACCACTGAAGCTTTCTTT	CASSAAGTTEAFF
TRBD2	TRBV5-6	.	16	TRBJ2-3	TGTGCCAGCAGCCAGATGACTAGCGGAAGCACAGATACGCAGTATTTT	CASSQMTSGSTDTQYF
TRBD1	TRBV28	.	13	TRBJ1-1	TGTGCCAGCAGTCGGTCGGGACAGTTTGAAGCTTTCTTT	CASSRSGQFEAFF
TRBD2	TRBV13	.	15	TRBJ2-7	TGTGCCAGCAGCCTAGAGGGGACTAGGACTTACGAGCAGTACTTC	CASSLEGTRTYEQYF
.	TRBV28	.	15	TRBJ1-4	TGTGCCAGCAACACTCTGGACAGATTTAATGAAAAACTGTTTTTT	CASNTLDRFNEKLFF
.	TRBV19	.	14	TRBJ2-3	TGTGCCAGCTGCCGGACAGTGAGCACAGATACGCAGTATTTT	CASCRTVSTDTQYF
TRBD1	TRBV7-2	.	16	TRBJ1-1	TGTGCCAGCACCCCCCGGGACAGGGTAGGGGGAACTGAAGCTTTCTTT	CASTPRDRVGGTEAFF
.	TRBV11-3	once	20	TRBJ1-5	TGTGCGAACCCTCCGGGCCTCAAAAGCGGTTACGGATATAGCAATCAGCCCCAGCATTTT	CANPPGLKSGYGYSNQPQHF
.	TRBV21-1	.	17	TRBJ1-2	TGTGCCAGCAGCAAAAGAGTTTTTGCGGGGCTTAACTATGGCTACACCTTC	CASSKRVFAGLNYGYTF
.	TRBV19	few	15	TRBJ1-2	TGTGCCAGTGAAGCGTCCGGGGGTTGGGGCTATGGCTACACCTTC	CASEASGGWGYGYTF
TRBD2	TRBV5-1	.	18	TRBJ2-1	TGCGCCAGCAGCCCCGGGGCCCCTAGCGGGAGATCCTACAATGAGCAGTTCTTC	CASSPGAPSGRSYNEQFF
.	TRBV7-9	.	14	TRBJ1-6	TGTGCCAGCAGCTTAGCGGAGGGCGCAGCACCCCTCCACTTT	CASSLAEGAAPLHF
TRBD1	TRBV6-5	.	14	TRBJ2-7	TGTGCCAGCAGCAGACTGGACAGGACCTACGAGCAGTACTTC	CASSRLDRTYEQYF
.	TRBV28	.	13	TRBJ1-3	TGTGCCAGCAGAAATGGCAGGGGAGACACCATATATTTT	CASRNGRGDTIYF
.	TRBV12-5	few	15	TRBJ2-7	TGTGCTAGTGGTTTGGTCCGACGAGGCTCCTACGAGCAGTACTTC	CASGLVRRGSYEQYF
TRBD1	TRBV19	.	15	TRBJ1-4	TGTGCCAGTAAGGACAGGGGGTTTGTTGGTGAAAAACTGTTTTTT	CASKDRGFVGEKLFF
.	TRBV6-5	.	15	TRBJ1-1	TGTGCCAGCAGTCCAACAGAGGCAAAGCGGACTGAAGCTTTCTTT	CASSPTEAKRTEAFF
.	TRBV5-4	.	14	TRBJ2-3	TGTGCCAGCAGCTTGGCCCAGGGCACAGATACGCAGTATTTT	CASSLAQGTDTQYF
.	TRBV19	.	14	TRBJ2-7	TGTGCCAGTAGTATGACAGGCCTCTCCTACGAGCAGTACTTC	CASSMTGLSYEQYF
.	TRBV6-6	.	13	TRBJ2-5	TGTGCCAGCAGTCCCACCTCCGGGGAGACCCAGTACTTC	CASSPTSGETQYF
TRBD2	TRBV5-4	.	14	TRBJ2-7	TGTGCCAGCAGCTTGGAACTAGCGGCCAACGAGCAGTACTTC	CASSLELAANEQYF
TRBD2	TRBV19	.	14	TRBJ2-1	TGTGCCAGTAGTATATGGGCGGGAGGGGATGAGCAGTTCTTC	CASSIWAGGDEQFF
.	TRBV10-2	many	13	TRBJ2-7	TGCGCCGTCCATCAGGGGTCTGAATACGAGCAGTACTTC	CAVHQGSEYEQYF
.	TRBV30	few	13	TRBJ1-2	TGTGCCTGGAGTGTACAGGGTAGGGGTGGCTACACCTTC	CAWSVQGRGGYTF
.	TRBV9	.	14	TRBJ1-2	TGTGCCAGCAGCGTCGCCCGTTCCGGGGATGGCTACACCTTC	CASSVARSGDGYTF
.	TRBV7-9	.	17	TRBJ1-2	TGTGCCAGCAGCCAAAACCCAGTGGGCCTCTCTAACTATGGCTACACCTTC	CASSQNPVGLSNYGYTF
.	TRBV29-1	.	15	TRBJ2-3	TGCAGCGTTGCCCAATGGGCGGGAAGCACAGATACGCAGTATTTT	CSVAQWAGSTDTQYF